Each of the 29 T cell receptor beta chains below was sequenced from the same sample in a study of tumor and adjacent non-tumor tissue in lung cancer. TCRbeta libraries were built with three rounds of nested PCR, modified from ARM-PCR. MiXCR, run by TCRdb on the multiplex PCR reads, gives a single entry per CDR3 protein. The sample lists some 80,000 distinct CDR3 sequences; over 55% were seen once. RNA was extracted from bulk tissue without any cell sorting. The sequencing input was lung tumor tissue. These receptors came from a woman between 35 and 50 years old with non-small cell lung cancer.

About this clonotype itself: At one end, the junction sequence differs from germline, possibly due to a read error. The V gene is TRBV24-1, the J gene TRBJ2-3, with D possibly being TRBD1 (6 bases). Germline CDR1 reads KGHDR; CDR2 reads SFDVKD. The CDR3 consists of 16 residues. The CDR3 protein is CATSVFPGHTTDTQYF. The CDR3, as DNA: TGTGCCACCAGTGTTTTCCCGGGACACACCACAGATACGCAATATTTT.

To note about this clonotype: The junction shows a germline mismatch at one end, possibly a read error. The chain combines TRBV20-1 with TRBJ2-2; 9 bases are a match to TRBD1. The CDR3 has 15 amino acids. The germline V gene encodes CDR1 DFQATT and CDR2 SNEGSKA (reference sequence). The DNA of the CDR3 is TGCAGTGCTGGTACAGGGGGCGCTTTAACCGGGGAGCAGTTTTTT. Protein sequence: CSAGTGGALTGEQFF.

This clonotype occurred once. A much larger clone lies one base from this, so it may be a read error. The genes are TRBV28 and TRBJ2-6; no definite D call. Germline lookup yields CDR1 MDHEN and CDR2 SYDVKM. The length of the CDR3 is 13 residues. The chain's CDR3 is CVSSDSGANVLTF. CDR3 coding DNA: TGTGTCAGCAGTGACTCTGGGGCCAACGTCCTGACTTTC.

V gene TRBV4-1 combines with J gene TRBJ2-5; D perhaps matches TRBD1 (6 bases). This CDR3 is built from 14 residues. Looked up from germline, CDR1 is MGHRA and CDR2 is YSYEKL. Trimming stripped 7 bases from V and 5 bases from J, with 17 bases between. The CDR3 spells CASNPPGVRETQYF. As DNA, the CDR3 is TGCGCCAGCAACCCCCCAGGGGTGCGGGAGACCCAGTACTTC.

This clonotype has only a few counts. One junction end does not reproduce the germline sequence, and a read error may be involved. The CDR3, as DNA: TGTGCCAGCATCTTGGGAGAGACCCAGTACTTC. The encoded protein is CASILGETQYF. The V gene is TRBV5-6, the J gene TRBJ2-5; D remains unclear. Germline V gene sequence: CDR1 SGHDT, CDR2 YYEEEE. This CDR3 is 11 amino acids long.

A remark on this clonotype: A junction boundary mismatches the germline segment, possibly from a read error. The rearrangement joins TRBV5-1 to TRBJ2-2; TRBD1 aligns across 7 bases. Germline values: CDR1 SGHRS, CDR2 YFSETQ. The CDR3 contains 15 residues. The CDR3 sequence is CASSSGQRNTGELLF. The CDR3 region has the DNA TGCGCCAGCAGCTCGGGACAGCGAAACACCGGGGAGCTGTTATTT.

This clonotype was seen a handful of times. An end of the junction differs from the germline gene, which may be a read error. The chain is built from TRBV29-1 and TRBJ2-2, with D possibly being TRBD2 (5 bases). CDR1 is SQVTM and CDR2 is ANQGSEA in the germline V gene. The CDR3 consists of 15 residues. In DNA form, the CDR3 reads TGCAGCGTTGAATCCCCAGACCTTAATACCGGGGAGCTGTCTTTT. Translated: CSVESPDLNTGELSF.

Concerning this clonotype: One end of the junction does not line up with germline, which may come from a read error. J is TRBJ2-3 and V is TRBV6-1; D possibly corresponds to TRBD2 (6 bases). This CDR3 region has 16 residues. From germline, CDR1 is MNHNS and CDR2 SASEGT. The CDR3, as DNA: TGTGCCAGCAGCGAAGACCCCGGAGGGACCATAGGTACGCAGTATTTT. As protein: CASSEDPGGTIGTQYF.

The chain has TRBV11-1 and TRBJ2-5; maybe TRBD1 (5 bases). In germline, CDR1 is SGHAT, CDR2 FQDESV (reference sequence). CDR3 length: 13 amino acids. CDR3 DNA sequence: TGTGTCGACAGCCAACGTGGGGTGTCGACCCAGTACTTC. The encoded protein is CVDSQRGVSTQYF.

Only a few counts were recorded for this clonotype. With a much larger clone just one base away, this may be a read error. The genes are TRBV29-1 and TRBJ1-6; no firm D call. Germline CDR1 SQVTM, CDR2 ANQGSEA. The CDR3 is 13 residues long. With 8 bases removed from V and 0 bases from J, the gap between germline ends came to 8 bases. The CDR3 loop is CSIRSSYNSPLHF. The CDR3 nucleotides read TGCAGCATTCGGAGCTCCTATAATTCACCCCTCCACTTT.

On this clonotype itself: A much larger clone lies one base from this, so it may be a read error. The V call is TRBV28, the J call TRBJ2-3; D uncertain. Germline V gene sequence: CDR1 MDHEN, CDR2 SYDVKM. The CDR3 sequence is 13 residues long. CDR3 nucleotide sequence: TGTCCCAGCAGTTTAACGGCCGCCGTTACGCAGTATTTT. Translating gives CPSSLTAAVTQYF.

Turning to this clonotype: A much bigger clone sits one base away, suggesting this may be a read error. The chain recombines TRBV20-1 with TRBJ1-1; the D gene is possibly TRBD1 (5 bases). Germline CDR1 reads DFQATT; CDR2 reads SNEGSKA (reference sequence). V dropped 5 bases and J dropped 4 bases, with 11 bases sitting between them. There are 12 residues in the CDR3. DNA for the CDR3: TGCAGTGCTCCTCATACAGGCACTGAAGCTTTCTTT. This translates into CSAPHTGTEAFF.

The chain uses TRBV4-2 and TRBJ2-7, with D possibly matching TRBD2 (6 bases). V shed 2 bases and J shed 4 bases, with 15 bases lying between them. The CDR3 totals 15 residues. CDR1 is LGHNA and CDR2 is YNFKEQ in the germline V gene. CDR3 DNA sequence: TGTGCCAGCAGCCAATATCAGGGCGGGGATTACGAGCAGTACTTC. Translation gives CASSQYQGGDYEQYF.

Points on this clonotype: A read error may produce the germline difference seen at one junction end. The chain combines TRBV6-5 with TRBJ2-3; D ambiguous. The germline V gene encodes CDR1 MNHEY and CDR2 SVGAGI. CDR3 size: 13 residues. The CDR3 protein is CTSSPVTADTQYF. CDR3 in DNA: TGTACCAGCAGCCCCGTCACCGCAGATACGCAGTATTTT.

On this clonotype: The junction departs from the called germline gene at one end, perhaps through a read error. V usage is TRBV30 and J usage is TRBJ2-2; 11 nucleotides align to TRBD2. There are 16 residues in the CDR3. Germline-derived CDR1 and CDR2 are GTSNPN and SVGIG (reference sequence). This chain's CDR3 is CTWRTSGRRDRGELFF. The CDR3 DNA reads TGTACCTGGAGGACTAGCGGGCGTAGGGATAGGGGGGAGCTGTTTTTT.

A remark on this clonotype: Mismatch with germline at one junction end may stem from a read error. The chain has TRBV11-2 and TRBJ1-5; 8 bases align to TRBD1. CDR1 is SGHAT, CDR2 FQNNGV, per germline. This CDR3 comprises 16 residues. The CDR3 here is CAGSYGGQDSNQHHHF. The CDR3 DNA sequence: TGTGCCGGCAGCTATGGGGGACAGGATAGCAATCAGCACCATCATTTT.

Notes on this clonotype: Germline is not matched at one junction end, which may reflect a read error. CDR3 sequence: CSVVLAGSGSYKQYF. CDR3 DNA: TGCAGCGTTGTACTAGCGGGGTCAGGCTCCTACAAGCAGTACTTC. The chain couples TRBV29-1 to TRBJ2-7, with 10 bases identical to TRBD2. This CDR3 is 15 amino acids long. Germline CDR1 reads SQVTM; CDR2 reads ANQGSEA.

Note on this clonotype: At one end the junction does not follow the germline gene, possibly because of a read error. The V gene is TRBV20-1, the J gene TRBJ2-5; tentative D call: TRBD2 (6 bases). Germline V lookup: CDR1 DFQATT, CDR2 SNEGSKA (reference sequence). The CDR3 contains 14 residues. This CDR3 is CSVPYMGWGETQYF. The CDR3 bases are TGCAGTGTTCCGTACATGGGGTGGGGGGAGACCCAATACTTC.

About this clonotype: The junction shows a germline mismatch at one end, possibly a read error. This chain connects TRBV12-3 or TRBV12-4 to TRBJ2-4, with 10 bases aligning to TRBD1. The CDR3 is made up of 13 amino acids. This CDR3 reads CASTKGQGSVQYF. The CDR3 DNA sequence: TGTGCTAGCACTAAGGGACAGGGGAGTGTTCAGTACTTC.

In its sample, this clonotype ranks as medium-sized. The chain recombines TRBV6-2 or TRBV6-3 with TRBJ1-2, with D possibly matching TRBD1 (6 bases). V lost 7 bases to trimming and J lost 4 bases, with 16 bases between them. The CDR3 is made up of 14 amino acids. Germline V gives CDR1 MNHEY, CDR2 SVGEGT. The CDR3 nucleotides read TGTGCCAGCAATTGGAAGGGGGTTAGCTATGGCTACACCTTC. Its translation: CASNWKGVSYGYTF.

This chain links TRBV6-5 with TRBJ2-7, with D perhaps given as TRBD1 or TRBD2 (8 bases each). Germline-derived CDR1 and CDR2 are MNHEY and SVGAGI. The length of the CDR3 is 13 residues. CDR3 sequence: CLSGGQAWDEQYF. The CDR3, as DNA: TGTCTCAGCGGGGGACAGGCATGGGACGAGCAGTACTTC.

A few counts support this clonotype. The rearrangement uses TRBV7-9 and TRBJ1-2; 7 bases line up with TRBD1. The CDR3 runs 14 residues. The junction had 9 bases not matched to a gene; V was cut back by 0 bases and J by 11 bases. Per germline, CDR1 SEHNR and CDR2 FQNEAQ (reference sequence). In nucleotides, the CDR3 is TGTGCCAGCAGCTTAGCGCAGACAGGGAGGGAATACACCTTC. Protein product: CASSLAQTGREYTF.

As for this clonotype: A much bigger clone sits one base away, suggesting this may be a read error. The chain has TRBV14 and TRBJ2-7; a possible D gene is TRBD1 (6 bases). The CDR3 extends over 11 amino acids. The V end lost 4 bases, the J end lost 6 bases, and 7 bases lay between the germline ends. Germline V gene lookup returns CDR1 SGHDN and CDR2 FVKESK. CDR3 DNA: TGTGCCAGCAGCCGAGGGGGCGAGCAGTACTTC. Its translation: CASSRGGEQYF. The full variable domain, its missing parts supplied by reference TRBV14 and TRBJ2-7, is EAGVTQFPSHSVIEKGQTVTLRCDPISGHDNLYWYRRVMGKEIKFLLHFVKESKQDESGMPNNRFLAERTGGTYSTLKVQPAELEDSGVYFCASSRGGEQYFGPGTRLTVT.

J is TRBJ2-1 and V is TRBV29-1; unclear D gene. Trimming removed 6 bases from V and 1 base from J, with 19 bases in between. CDR3 length: 16 amino acids. The germline V gene encodes CDR1 SQVTM and CDR2 ANQGSEA. The CDR3: CSVTERISRSYNEQFF. The CDR3 region has the DNA TGCAGCGTCACGGAACGCATCTCCCGATCCTACAATGAGCAGTTCTTC.

The table lists this clonotype with a count of one. Possible read error: a much larger clone is one base away. The chain carries TRBV28 and TRBJ1-1, with D possibly being TRBD1 (6 bases). Germline assignment: CDR1 MDHEN and CDR2 SYDVKM. V was shortened by 6 bases and J by 1 base, with 18 bases between the two germline ends. The CDR3 sequence is 16 residues long. CDR3 DNA sequence: TGTGCCAGCAGGTCTCCCCCCGTGACAGGGAACACTGAAGCTTTCTTT. Amino acids: CASRSPPVTGNTEAFF.

To note about this clonotype: Given a much more abundant clone one base away, this may be a read error. The chain links TRBV12-3 or TRBV12-4 to TRBJ1-6, with TRBD1 identical over 8 bases. V trimming: 10 bases; J trimming: 6 bases; junction bases outside the gene matches: 8. This CDR3 region has 14 residues. The CDR3 nucleotides are TGTGCCATCAATGAAGACAGGGGTAATTCACCCCTCCACTTT. The encoded protein is CAINEDRGNSPLHF.

V and J are TRBV6-6 and TRBJ2-5; D remains ambiguous. V was shortened by 2 bases and J by 2 bases, with 9 bases between the two germline ends. The CDR3 is made up of 14 amino acids. Per the germline V gene, CDR1 is MNHNY and CDR2 is SVGAGI (reference sequence). CDR3 sequence (DNA): TGTGCCAGCAGTTACGAGTCTACACAAGAGACCCAGTACTTC. This translates into CASSYESTQETQYF.

This clonotype has just a few counts. A much larger clone differs from this one at a single base, so this may be a read error. The chain recombines TRBV6-2 or TRBV6-3 with TRBJ2-7; 7 nucleotides match TRBD1. This CDR3 spans 16 amino acids. Germline CDR1 reads MNHEY; CDR2 reads SVGEGT. The V gene end was trimmed by 7 bases and the J gene end by 2 bases; junction bases not matched to a gene: 14. DNA of the CDR3: TGTGCCAGCATCTTGAATTCAGGGACAGTGACCTACGAGCAGTACTTC. Residues: CASILNSGTVTYEQYF.

The chain combines TRBV4-2 with TRBJ2-7; D may be TRBD2 (7 bases). V lost 4 bases, J lost 7 bases, and 20 bases lay in between. This CDR3 contains 15 residues. CDR1 LGHNA and CDR2 YNFKEQ come from the germline V gene. CDR3: CASSRVREGGYEQYF. The CDR3, as DNA: TGTGCCAGCAGCCGGGTGAGGGAGGGGGGCTATGAGCAGTACTTC.